One sample yielded the 3 T cell receptor beta chains listed below, sequenced in a study of blood T cell repertoires in COVID-19. The repertoire was sequenced with immunoSEQ multiplex PCR; TCRdb's copy has only in-frame clones and lacks some. The sample consists of 90,000 to 140,000 clones, under 90% of them appearing once. Sequenced input: peripheral blood. All receptors come from a man aged 80 or over with acute or convalescent COVID-19.

The V gene is TRBV18, the J gene TRBJ2-2; TRBD1 might be the D (5 bases). CDR1 is KGHSH and CDR2 is LQKENI in the germline V gene. The CDR3 runs 16 residues. Trimming removed 2 bases from V and 7 bases from J, with 17 bases in between. CDR3 sequence: CASSPRRQTPGGELFF. The CDR3 DNA reads as TGTGCCAGCTCACCAAGGAGACAGACCCCAGGCGGGGAGCTGTTTTTT.

This clone occurred once. The chain couples TRBV5-6 to TRBJ2-7, with 9 bases that match TRBD2. The V gene end was trimmed by 2 bases and the J gene end by 5 bases; junction bases not matched to a gene: 8. Germline V gene sequence: CDR1 SGHDT, CDR2 YYEEEE. This CDR3 is 15 amino acids long. The CDR3 DNA reads as TGTGCCAGCAGCTTCCTAGCGGGAACTCCCCACGAGCAGTACTTC. It codes for CASSFLAGTPHEQYF.

V is TRBV19 and J is TRBJ1-5; D possibly corresponds to TRBD1 (5 bases). The CDR3 covers 17 residues. Germline V gene sequence: CDR1 LNHDA, CDR2 SQIVND (reference sequence). V lost 3 bases and J 1 base, leaving 16 bases between the germline ends. The CDR3 DNA reads as TGTGCCAGTAGTATTTATGGGAGGGGCCGGAGCAATCAGCCCCAGCATTTT. It translates to CASSIYGRGRSNQPQHF.